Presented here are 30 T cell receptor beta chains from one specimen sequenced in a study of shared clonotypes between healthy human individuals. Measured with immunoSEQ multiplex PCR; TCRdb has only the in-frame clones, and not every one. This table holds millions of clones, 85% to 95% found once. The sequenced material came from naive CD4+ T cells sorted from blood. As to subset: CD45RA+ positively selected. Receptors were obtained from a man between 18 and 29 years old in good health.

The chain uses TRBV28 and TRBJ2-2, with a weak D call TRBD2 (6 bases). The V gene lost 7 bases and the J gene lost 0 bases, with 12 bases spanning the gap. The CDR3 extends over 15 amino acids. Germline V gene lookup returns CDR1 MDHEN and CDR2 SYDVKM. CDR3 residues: CASKVGGTNTGELFF. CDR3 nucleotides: TGTGCCAGCAAGGTCGGCGGGACGAACACCGGGGAGCTGTTTTTT.

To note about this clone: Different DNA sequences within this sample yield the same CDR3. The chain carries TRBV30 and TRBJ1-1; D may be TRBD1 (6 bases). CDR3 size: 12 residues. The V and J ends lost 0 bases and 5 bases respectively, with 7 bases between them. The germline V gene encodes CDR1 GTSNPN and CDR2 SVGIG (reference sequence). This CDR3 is CAWSVQGTEAFF. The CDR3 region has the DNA TGTGCCTGGAGTGTACAGGGAACTGAAGCTTTCTTT.

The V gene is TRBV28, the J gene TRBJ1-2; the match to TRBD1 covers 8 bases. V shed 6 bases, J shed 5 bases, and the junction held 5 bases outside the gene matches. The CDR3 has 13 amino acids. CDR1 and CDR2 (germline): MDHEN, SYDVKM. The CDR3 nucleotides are TGTGCCAGCAGGCCTCGGACAGGGTATGGCTACACCTTC. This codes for CASRPRTGYGYTF.

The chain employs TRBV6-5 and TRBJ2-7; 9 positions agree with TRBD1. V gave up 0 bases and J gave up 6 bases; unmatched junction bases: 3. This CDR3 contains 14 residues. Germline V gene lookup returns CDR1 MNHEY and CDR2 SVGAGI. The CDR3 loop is CASSYSTGGAEQYF. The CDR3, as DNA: TGTGCCAGCAGTTACTCCACAGGGGGCGCCGAGCAGTACTTC.

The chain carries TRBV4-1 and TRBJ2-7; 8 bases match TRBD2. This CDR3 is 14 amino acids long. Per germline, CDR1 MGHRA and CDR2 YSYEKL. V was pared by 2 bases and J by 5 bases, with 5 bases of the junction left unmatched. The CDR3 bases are TGCGCCAGCAGCCAACTAGCGGGCCTTAACGAGCAGTACTTC. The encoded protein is CASSQLAGLNEQYF.

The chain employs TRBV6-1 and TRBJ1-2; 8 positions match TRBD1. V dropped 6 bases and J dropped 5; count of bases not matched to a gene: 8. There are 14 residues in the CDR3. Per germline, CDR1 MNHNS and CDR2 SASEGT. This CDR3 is CASRGQGDAYGYTF. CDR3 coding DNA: TGTGCCAGCAGAGGACAGGGCGACGCTTATGGCTACACCTTC.

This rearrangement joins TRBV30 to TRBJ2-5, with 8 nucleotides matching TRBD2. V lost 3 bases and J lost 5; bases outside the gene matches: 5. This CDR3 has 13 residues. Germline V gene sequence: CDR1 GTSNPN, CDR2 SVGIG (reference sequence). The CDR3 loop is CAWRRSGGETQYF. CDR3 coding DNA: TGTGCCTGGAGGCGAAGCGGGGGCGAGACCCAGTACTTC.

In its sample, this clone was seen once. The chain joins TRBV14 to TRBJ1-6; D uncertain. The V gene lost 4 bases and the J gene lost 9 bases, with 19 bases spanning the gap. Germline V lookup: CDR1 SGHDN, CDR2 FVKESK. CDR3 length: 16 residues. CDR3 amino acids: CASSLTRTLSGSPLHF. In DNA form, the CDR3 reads TGTGCCAGCAGCCTAACAAGAACCTTGAGCGGTTCACCCCTCCACTTT. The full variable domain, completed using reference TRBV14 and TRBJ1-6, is EAGVTQFPSHSVIEKGQTVTLRCDPISGHDNLYWYRRVMGKEIKFLLHFVKESKQDESGMPNNRFLAERTGGTYSTLKVQPAELEDSGVYFCASSLTRTLSGSPLHFGNGTRLTVT.

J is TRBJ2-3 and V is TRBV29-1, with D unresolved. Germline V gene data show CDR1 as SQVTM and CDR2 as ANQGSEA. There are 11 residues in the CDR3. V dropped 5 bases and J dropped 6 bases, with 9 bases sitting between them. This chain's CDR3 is CSVFSSDTQYF. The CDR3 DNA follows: TGCAGCGTTTTCAGCAGCGATACGCAGTATTTT.

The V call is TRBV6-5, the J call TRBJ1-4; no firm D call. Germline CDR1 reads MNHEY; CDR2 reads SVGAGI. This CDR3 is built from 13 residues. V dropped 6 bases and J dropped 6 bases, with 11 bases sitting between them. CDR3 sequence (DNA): TGTGCCAGCAGGGTTGGTTGGGATGAAAAACTGTTTTTT. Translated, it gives CASRVGWDEKLFF.

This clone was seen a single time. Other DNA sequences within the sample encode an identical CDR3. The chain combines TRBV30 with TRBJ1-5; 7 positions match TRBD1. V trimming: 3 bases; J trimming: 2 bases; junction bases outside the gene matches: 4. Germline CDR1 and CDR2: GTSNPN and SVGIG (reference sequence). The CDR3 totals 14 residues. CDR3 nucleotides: TGTGCCTGGAGCTCAGGGGGTGGCAATCAGCCCCAGCATTTT. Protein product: CAWSSGGGNQPQHF.

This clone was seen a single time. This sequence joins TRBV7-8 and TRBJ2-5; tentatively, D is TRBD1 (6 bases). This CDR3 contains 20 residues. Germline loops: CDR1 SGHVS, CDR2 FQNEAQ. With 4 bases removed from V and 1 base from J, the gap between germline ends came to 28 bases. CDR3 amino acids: CASSWPRVGGYAGLQETQYF. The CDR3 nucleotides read TGTGCCAGCAGCTGGCCCCGGGTAGGGGGTTACGCCGGCCTCCAAGAGACCCAGTACTTC. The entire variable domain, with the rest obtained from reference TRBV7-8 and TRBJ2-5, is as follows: GAGVSQSPRYKVAKRGQDVALRCDPISGHVSLFWYQQALGQGPEFLTYFQNEAQLDKSGLPSDRFFAERPEGSVSTLKIQRTQQEDSAVYLCASSWPRVGGYAGLQETQYFGPGTRLLVL.

The CDR3 reads CASSSLLTATPLYGYTF. DNA of the CDR3: TGTGCCAGCAGTTCCCTCCTGACAGCCACTCCCCTCTATGGCTACACCTTC. This chain uses TRBV28 with TRBJ1-2, with D perhaps matching TRBD1 (5 bases). Per germline, CDR1 MDHEN and CDR2 SYDVKM. Trimming removed 4 bases from V and 4 bases from J, with 22 bases in between. This CDR3 spans 17 amino acids.

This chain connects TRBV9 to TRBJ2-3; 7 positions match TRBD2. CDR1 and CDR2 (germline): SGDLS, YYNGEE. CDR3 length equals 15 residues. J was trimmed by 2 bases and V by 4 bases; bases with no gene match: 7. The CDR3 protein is CASSTGAGLTDTQYF. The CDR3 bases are TGTGCCAGCAGCACCGGAGCGGGACTCACAGATACGCAGTATTTT.

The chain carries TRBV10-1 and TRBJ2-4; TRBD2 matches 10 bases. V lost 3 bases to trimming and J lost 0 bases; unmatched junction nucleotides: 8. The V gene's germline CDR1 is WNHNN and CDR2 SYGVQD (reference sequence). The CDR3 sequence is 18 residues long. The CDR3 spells CASSDGASGGLAKNIQYF. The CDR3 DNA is TGCGCCAGCAGTGATGGGGCTAGCGGGGGCTTAGCCAAAAACATTCAGTACTTC.

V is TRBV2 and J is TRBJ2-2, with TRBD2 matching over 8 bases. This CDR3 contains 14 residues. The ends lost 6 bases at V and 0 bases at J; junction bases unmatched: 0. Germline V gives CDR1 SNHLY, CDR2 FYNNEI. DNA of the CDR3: TGTGCCAGCAGGGGACTAGCGAACACCGGGGAGCTGTTTTTT. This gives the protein CASRGLANTGELFF.

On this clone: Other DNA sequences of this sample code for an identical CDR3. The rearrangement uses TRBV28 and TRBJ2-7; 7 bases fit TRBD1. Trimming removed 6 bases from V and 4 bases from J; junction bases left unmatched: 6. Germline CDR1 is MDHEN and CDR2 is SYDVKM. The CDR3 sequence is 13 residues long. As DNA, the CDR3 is TGTGCCAGCAGGACAGGGTTACTTTACGAGCAGTACTTC. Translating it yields CASRTGLLYEQYF. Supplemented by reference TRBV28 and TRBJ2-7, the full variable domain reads DVKVTQSSRYLVKRTGEKVFLECVQDMDHENMFWYRQDPGLGLRLIYFSYDVKMKEKGDIPEGYSVSREKKERFSLILESASTNQTSMYLCASRTGLLYEQYFGPGTRLTVT.

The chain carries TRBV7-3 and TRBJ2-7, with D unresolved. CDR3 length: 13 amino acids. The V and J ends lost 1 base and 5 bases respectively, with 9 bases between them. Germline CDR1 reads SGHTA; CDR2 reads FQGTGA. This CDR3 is CASSLRSTDEQYF. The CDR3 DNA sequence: TGTGCCAGCAGCTTAAGGTCAACGGACGAGCAGTACTTC.

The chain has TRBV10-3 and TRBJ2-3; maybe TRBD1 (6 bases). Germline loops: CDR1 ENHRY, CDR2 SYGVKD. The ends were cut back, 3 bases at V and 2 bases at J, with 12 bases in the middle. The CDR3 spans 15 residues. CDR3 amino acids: CAISEGGVNTDTQYF. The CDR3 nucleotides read TGTGCCATCAGTGAAGGGGGAGTCAACACAGATACGCAGTATTTT.

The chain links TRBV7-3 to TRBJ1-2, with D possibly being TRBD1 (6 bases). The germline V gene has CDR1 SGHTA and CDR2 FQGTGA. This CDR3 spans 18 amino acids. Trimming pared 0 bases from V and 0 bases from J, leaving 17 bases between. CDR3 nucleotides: TGTGCCAGCAGCTTAACTTATACGGACAGCGGAACTAACTATGGCTACACCTTC. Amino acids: CASSLTYTDSGTNYGYTF.

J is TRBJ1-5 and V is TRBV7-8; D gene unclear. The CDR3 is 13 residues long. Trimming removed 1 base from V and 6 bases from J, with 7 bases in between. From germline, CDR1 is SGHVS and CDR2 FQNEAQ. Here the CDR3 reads CASSLDISQPQHF. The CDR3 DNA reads TGTGCCAGCAGCTTAGATATTTCTCAGCCCCAGCATTTT. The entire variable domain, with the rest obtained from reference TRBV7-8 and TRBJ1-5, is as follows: GAGVSQSPRYKVAKRGQDVALRCDPISGHVSLFWYQQALGQGPEFLTYFQNEAQLDKSGLPSDRFFAERPEGSVSTLKIQRTQQEDSAVYLCASSLDISQPQHFGDGTRLSIL.

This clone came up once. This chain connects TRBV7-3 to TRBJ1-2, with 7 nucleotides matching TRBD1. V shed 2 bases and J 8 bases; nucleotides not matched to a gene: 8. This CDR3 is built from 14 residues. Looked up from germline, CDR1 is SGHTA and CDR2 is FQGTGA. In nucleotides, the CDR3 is TGTGCCAGCAGCTTAGGCCACCAACAGGGGGGCTACACCTTC. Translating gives CASSLGHQQGGYTF.

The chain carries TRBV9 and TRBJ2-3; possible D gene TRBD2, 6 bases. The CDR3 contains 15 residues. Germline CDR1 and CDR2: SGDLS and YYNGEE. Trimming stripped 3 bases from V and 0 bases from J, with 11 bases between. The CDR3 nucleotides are TGTGCCAGCAGCGAAATGGAGGGGAGCACAGATACGCAGTATTTT. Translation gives CASSEMEGSTDTQYF.

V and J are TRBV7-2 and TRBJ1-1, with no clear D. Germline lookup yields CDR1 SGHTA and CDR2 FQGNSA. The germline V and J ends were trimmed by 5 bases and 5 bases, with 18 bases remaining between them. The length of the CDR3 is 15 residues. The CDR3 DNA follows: TGTGCCAGCAGCCCTGGAGGTCTTGTATTAACTGAAGCTTTCTTT. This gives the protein CASSPGGLVLTEAFF. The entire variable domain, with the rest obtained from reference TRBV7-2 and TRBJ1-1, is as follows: GAGVSQSPSNKVTEKGKDVELRCDPISGHTALYWYRQSLGQGLEFLIYFQGNSAPDKSGLPSDRFSAERTGGSVSTLTIQRTQQEDSAVYLCASSPGGLVLTEAFFGQGTRLTVV.

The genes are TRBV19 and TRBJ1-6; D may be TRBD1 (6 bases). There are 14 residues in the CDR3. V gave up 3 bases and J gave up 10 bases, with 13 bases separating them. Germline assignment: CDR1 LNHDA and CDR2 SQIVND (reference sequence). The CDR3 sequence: CASSIRGAHSPLHF. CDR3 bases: TGTGCCAGTAGTATTAGGGGGGCCCACTCACCCCTCCACTTT.

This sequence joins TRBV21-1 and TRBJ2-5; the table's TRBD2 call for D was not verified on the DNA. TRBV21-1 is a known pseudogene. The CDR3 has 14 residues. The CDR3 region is CASSILAEKETQYF. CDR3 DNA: TGTGCCAGCAGTATACTAGCGGAAAAGGAGACCCAGTACTTC.

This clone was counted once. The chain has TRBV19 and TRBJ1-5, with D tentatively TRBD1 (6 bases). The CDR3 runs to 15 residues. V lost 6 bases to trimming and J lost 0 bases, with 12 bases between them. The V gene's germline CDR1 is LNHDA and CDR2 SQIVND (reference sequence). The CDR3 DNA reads TGTGCCAGTAGCCAGGGGCCCAATAGCAATCAGCCCCAGCATTTT. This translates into CASSQGPNSNQPQHF.

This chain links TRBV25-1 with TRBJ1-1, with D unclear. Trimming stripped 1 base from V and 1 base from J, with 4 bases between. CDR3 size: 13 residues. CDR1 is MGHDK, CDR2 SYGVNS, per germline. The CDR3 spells CASSESRNTEAFF. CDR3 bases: TGTGCCAGCAGTGAATCTAGGAACACTGAAGCTTTCTTT. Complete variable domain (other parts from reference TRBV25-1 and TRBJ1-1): EADIYQTPRYLVIGTGKKITLECSQTMGHDKMYWYQQDPGMELHLIHYSYGVNSTEKGDLSSESTVSRIRTEHFPLTLESARPSHTSQYLCASSESRNTEAFFGQGTRLTVV.

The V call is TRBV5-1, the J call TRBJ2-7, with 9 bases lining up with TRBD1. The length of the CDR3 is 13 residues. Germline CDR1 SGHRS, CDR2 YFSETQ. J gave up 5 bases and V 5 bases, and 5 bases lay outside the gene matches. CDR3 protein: CASRRQGGHEQYF. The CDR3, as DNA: TGCGCCAGCAGACGACAGGGGGGCCACGAGCAGTACTTC.

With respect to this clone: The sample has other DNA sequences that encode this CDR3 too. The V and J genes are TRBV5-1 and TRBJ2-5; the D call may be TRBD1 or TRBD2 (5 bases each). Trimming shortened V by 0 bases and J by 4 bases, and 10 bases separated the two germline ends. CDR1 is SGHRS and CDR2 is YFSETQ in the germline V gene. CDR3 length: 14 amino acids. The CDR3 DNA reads TGCGCCAGCAGCTTGGCGAGTGGGACAGAGACCCAGTACTTC. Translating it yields CASSLASGTETQYF.